These 3 T cell receptor beta chains share one sample of origin, sequenced in a study of T cell repertoires in cytomegalovirus infection. Antigens of these TCRs are unknown. TCRdb recomputed calls from the reads with MiXCR, one row per CDR3 protein. The repertoire holds 650,000 to 900,000 distinct CDR3 sequences, about 27% seen once, with around 12% in the top ten. The sequences come from cultured CD8+ T cells from PBMCs, collected from culture after CMV antigen stimulation. Source of these receptors: a human donor in good health (CMV status not recorded). Some clones in this sample may be carry-over from other donors' samples.

The sample holds a few counts of this clonotype. V is TRBV6-6 and J is TRBJ2-5, with 8 positions matching TRBD2. The CDR3 sequence is 16 residues long. J gave up 2 bases and V 2 bases, and 7 bases lay outside the gene matches. Germline V gene lookup returns CDR1 MNHNY and CDR2 SVGAGI (reference sequence). CDR3 in amino acids: CASSYAQRGRQETQYF. CDR3 DNA: TGTGCCAGCAGTTACGCGCAGCGGGGGAGGCAAGAGACCCAGTACTTC.

In this sample, this clonotype turned up a few times. This sequence joins TRBV6-6 and TRBJ2-3, with 12 nucleotides matching TRBD1. The junction had 9 bases not matched to a gene; V was cut back by 4 bases and J by 4 bases. From germline, CDR1 is MNHNY and CDR2 SVGAGI (reference sequence). CDR3 length equals 17 residues. The CDR3 region is CASSWIRDRGPADTQYF. The CDR3 DNA sequence: TGTGCCAGCAGTTGGATCCGGGACAGGGGGCCGGCAGATACGCAGTATTTT.

At least ten counts were recorded for this clonotype. The chain is built from TRBV7-6 and TRBJ2-5, with D unresolved. V was pared by 3 bases and J by 5 bases, with 16 bases between. Germline loops: CDR1 SGHVS, CDR2 FNYEAQ. This CDR3 comprises 15 residues. The DNA for the CDR3 is TGTGCCAGCAGCTTCCCCAGATACAGTGGGGAGACCCAGTACTTC. It translates to CASSFPRYSGETQYF.